This paragraph reports one TCR beta chain. A second PCR of 7 to 11 cycles used a sample-barcoded 5' primer and a J-beta primer mix. TCRdb processed the 5' RACE reads anew with MiXCR; each CDR3 protein has one entry. The data contain 850,000 to 950,000 distinct CDR3 sequences, under 35% of them seen just once; the ten biggest clones take up around 15%. This specimen comes from a study of blood T cells in healthy people across ages. V gave up 8 bases and J gave up 1 base; unmatched junction bases: 9. CDR3 length: 15 amino acids. Looked up from germline, CDR1 is SGHTA and CDR2 is FQGNSA. The source is a woman older than 75 in good health. Sequenced material: blood. The chain links TRBV7-2 to TRBJ2-3; 7 positions agree with TRBD1. CDR3 DNA: TGTGCCAGCGCCCCTAGGACAGGTGGCACAGATACGCAGTATTTT. Its protein is CASAPRTGGTDTQYF.